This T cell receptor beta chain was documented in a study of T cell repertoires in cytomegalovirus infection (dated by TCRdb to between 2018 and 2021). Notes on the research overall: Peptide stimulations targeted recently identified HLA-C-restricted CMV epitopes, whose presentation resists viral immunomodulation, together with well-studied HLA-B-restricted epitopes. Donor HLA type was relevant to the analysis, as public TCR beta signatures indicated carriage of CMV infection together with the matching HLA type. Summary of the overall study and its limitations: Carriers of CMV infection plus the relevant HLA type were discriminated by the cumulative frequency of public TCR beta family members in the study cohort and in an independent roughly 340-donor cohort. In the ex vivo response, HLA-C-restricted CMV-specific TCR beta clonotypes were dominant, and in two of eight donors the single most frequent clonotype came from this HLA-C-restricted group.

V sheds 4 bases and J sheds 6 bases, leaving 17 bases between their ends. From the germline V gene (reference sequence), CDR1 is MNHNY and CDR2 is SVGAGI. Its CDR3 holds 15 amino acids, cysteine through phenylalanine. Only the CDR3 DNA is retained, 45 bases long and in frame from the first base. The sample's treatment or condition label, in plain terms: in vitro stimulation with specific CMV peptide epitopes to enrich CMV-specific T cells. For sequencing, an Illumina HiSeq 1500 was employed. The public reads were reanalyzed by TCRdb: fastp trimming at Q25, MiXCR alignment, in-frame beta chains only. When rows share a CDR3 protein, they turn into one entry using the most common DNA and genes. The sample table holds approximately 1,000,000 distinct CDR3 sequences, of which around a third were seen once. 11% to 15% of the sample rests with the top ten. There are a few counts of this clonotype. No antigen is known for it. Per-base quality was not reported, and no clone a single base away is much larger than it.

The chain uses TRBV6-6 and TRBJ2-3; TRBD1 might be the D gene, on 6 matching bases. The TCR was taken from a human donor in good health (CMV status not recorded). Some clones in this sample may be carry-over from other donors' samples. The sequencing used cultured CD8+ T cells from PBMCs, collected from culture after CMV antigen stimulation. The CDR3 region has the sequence CASSSVGTQTDTQYF. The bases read TGTGCCAGCAGTTCTGTCGGGACACAAACGGATACGCAGTATTTT.